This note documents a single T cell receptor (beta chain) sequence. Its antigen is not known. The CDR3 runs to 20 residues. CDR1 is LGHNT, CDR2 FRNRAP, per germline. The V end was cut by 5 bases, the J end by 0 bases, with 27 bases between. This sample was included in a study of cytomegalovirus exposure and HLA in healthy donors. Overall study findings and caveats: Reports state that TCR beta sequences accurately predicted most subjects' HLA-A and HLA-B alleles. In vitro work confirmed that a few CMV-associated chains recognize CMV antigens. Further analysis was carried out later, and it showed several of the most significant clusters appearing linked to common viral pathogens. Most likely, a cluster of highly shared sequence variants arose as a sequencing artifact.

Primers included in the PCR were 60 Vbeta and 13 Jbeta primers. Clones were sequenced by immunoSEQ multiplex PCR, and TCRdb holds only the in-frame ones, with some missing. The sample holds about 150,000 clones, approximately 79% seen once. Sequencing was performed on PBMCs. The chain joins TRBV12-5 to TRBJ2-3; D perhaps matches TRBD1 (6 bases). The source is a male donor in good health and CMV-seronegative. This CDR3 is CASGPHGQLRPRASTDTQYF. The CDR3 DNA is TGTGCTAGTGGTCCCCACGGACAGCTTAGACCACGTGCTAGCACAGATACGCAGTATTTT.